This TCR beta chain was sequenced during a study of cytomegalovirus exposure and HLA in healthy donors. The study's findings and limits: Evidence from a later analysis indicated that most CMV-associated TCR beta chains looked HLA-restricted. Among TCR beta chains, those listed as cytomegalovirus-associated numbered roughly 150.

As to this clone: What it recognizes is unknown.

The PCR ran on 60 Vbeta and 13 Jbeta primers. Assay used: immunoSEQ multiplex PCR; TCRdb lists only in-frame clones, some missing. The sample holds approximately 180,000 clones, roughly 80% seen once. The CDR3 totals 14 residues. Trimming cost V 5 bases and J 7 bases, with 18 bases left between them. CDR1 is MDHEN and CDR2 is SYDVKM in the germline V gene. Sequencing was carried out using PBMCs. The receptor was derived from a woman between 45 and 65 years old in good health and CMV-seronegative. This rearrangement joins TRBV28 to TRBJ2-7; TRBD1 might be the D (5 bases). The CDR3 loop reads CASSLIQGGFEQYF. In DNA, the CDR3 is TGTGCCAGCAGTCTCATTCAGGGTGGCTTTGAGCAGTACTTC.